The 16 T cell receptor beta chains below all came from one sample that was sequenced in a study of cytomegalovirus exposure and HLA in healthy donors. The table came from immunoSEQ multiplex PCR; TCRdb's copy has only in-frame clones and leaves some out. The table records 200,000 or so clones, 75% to 90% of them present only once. Sequencing input: PBMCs. Every receptor here comes from a man aged 18 to 30 in good health and CMV-seropositive.

The V gene is TRBV2, the J gene TRBJ1-5; 7 nucleotides align to TRBD1. This CDR3 comprises 13 residues. V lost 7 bases to trimming and J lost 6 bases; unmatched junction nucleotides: 6. Per germline, CDR1 SNHLY and CDR2 FYNNEI. Written as DNA, the CDR3 is TGTGCCAGCAAGTGGACAGGAGGTCAGCCCCAGCATTTT. Its translation: CASKWTGGQPQHF.

This clone showed up just once. The chain recombines TRBV21-1 with TRBJ2-1; the D call TRBD2 from the table was never checked on the DNA. TRBV21-1 is designated a pseudogene. The CDR3 is 20 amino acids. The CDR3 loop reads CASITNPGTSGSSSYNEQFF. CDR3 bases: TGTGCCAGCATAACAAATCCCGGGACTAGCGGGTCTAGCTCCTACAATGAGCAGTTCTTC.

The CDR3, as DNA: TGTGCCAGCAGTGGGGCGATGAACACTGAAGCTTTCTTT. It yields the protein CASSGAMNTEAFF. V gene TRBV2 combines with J gene TRBJ1-1; D gene unclear. The CDR3 sequence is 13 residues long. From germline, CDR1 is SNHLY and CDR2 FYNNEI. Trimming took 4 bases from V and 0 from J, leaving 6 bases between them.

The chain is built from TRBV6-6 and TRBJ2-1; TRBD2 matches 8 bases. The J segment lost 7 bases and the V segment lost 6 bases, leaving 5 bases of the junction unmatched. In germline, CDR1 is MNHNY, CDR2 SVGAGI (reference sequence). The CDR3 has 13 residues. In DNA, the CDR3 is TGTGCCAGCAGGCCCGGGGGGGGGAATGAGCAGTTCTTC. Translating gives CASRPGGGNEQFF.

The chain couples TRBV10-1 to TRBJ2-1; TRBD2 is a possible D gene (5 bases). CDR1 and CDR2 from the germline V gene are WNHNN and SYGVQD (reference sequence). CDR3 size: 15 residues. The germline V and J ends were trimmed by 9 bases and 0 bases, with 15 bases remaining between them. The DNA for the CDR3 is TGCGCCAGACTAGGTTGTGGCGGCTCCTACAATGAGCAGTTCTTC. Translated, it gives CARLGCGGSYNEQFF.

This clone was seen more than once but under ten times. The chain is built from TRBV19 and TRBJ1-4; 7 nucleotides match TRBD1. CDR1 LNHDA and CDR2 SQIVND come from the germline V gene (reference sequence). Trimming at V came to 7 bases and at J to 8 bases, leaving 13 bases not matched to a gene. The CDR3 covers 15 residues. The CDR3 coding sequence is TGTGCCAGTACGGGACAGATTGGCCGATCCGAAAAACTGTTTTTT. Amino acids: CASTGQIGRSEKLFF.

This clone was seen only a few times. The gene calls are TRBV30 and TRBJ1-5; TRBD1 matches 8 bases. The germline V gene has CDR1 GTSNPN and CDR2 SVGIG (reference sequence). CDR3 size: 16 residues. The trim removed 3 bases at V and 1 base at J, leaving 8 bases unmatched. The CDR3 nucleotides are TGTGCCTGGAGATCAGTAGGACAGGGAAGCAATCAGCCCCAGCATTTT. Its protein product is CAWRSVGQGSNQPQHF. The full variable domain, in which reference TRBV30 and TRBJ1-5 provide the parts outside the CDR3, is SQTIHQWPATLVQPVGSPLSLECTVEGTSNPNLYWYRQAAGRGLQLLFYSVGIGQISSEVPQNLSASRPQDRQFILSSKKLLLSDSGFYLCAWRSVGQGSNQPQHFGDGTRLSIL.

The V and J genes are TRBV5-1 and TRBJ2-3, with D perhaps TRBD2 (6 bases). Trimming pared 3 bases from V and 1 base from J, leaving 15 bases between. Germline V CDR1 and CDR2: SGHRS, YFSETQ. This CDR3 has 16 residues. CDR3 residues: CASSSEGWEGTDTQYF. CDR3 sequence (DNA): TGCGCCAGCAGCTCTGAGGGGTGGGAGGGCACAGATACGCAGTATTTT.

This rearrangement joins TRBV7-2 to TRBJ2-7, with D maybe TRBD2 (6 bases). CDR3 size: 15 residues. V lost 1 base and J lost 3, with 13 bases in between. Germline assignment: CDR1 SGHTA and CDR2 FQGNSA. The CDR3: CASSLGLGGDYEQYF. The CDR3 bases are TGTGCCAGCAGCTTAGGTCTGGGCGGGGACTACGAGCAGTACTTC.

The chain carries TRBV7-2 and TRBJ2-3; 7 positions agree with TRBD2. J was trimmed by 6 bases and V by 0 bases; bases with no gene match: 15. CDR3 size: 18 residues. Germline values: CDR1 SGHTA, CDR2 FQGNSA. In DNA, the CDR3 is TGTGCCAGCAGCTTAGCCCCCCCCCGCGCGGGAGTGTTGGATACGCAGTATTTT. This translates into CASSLAPPRAGVLDTQYF.

The J gene is TRBJ1-3, the V gene TRBV7-2; TRBD1 matches at 7 bases. Germline V gene sequence: CDR1 SGHTA, CDR2 FQGNSA. The CDR3 runs to 17 residues. V shed 2 bases and J 4 bases; nucleotides not matched to a gene: 11. CDR3 bases: TGTGCCAGCAGCTTAAGATTTGGGCAGGGGGACGGAAACACCATATATTTT. It is translated as CASSLRFGQGDGNTIYF.

The rearrangement links TRBV7-2 to TRBJ2-7, with 7 bases identical to TRBD2. V shed 0 bases and J 5 bases; nucleotides not matched to a gene: 4. Per germline, CDR1 SGHTA and CDR2 FQGNSA. The CDR3 covers 14 residues. CDR3 DNA: TGTGCCAGCAGCTTAGCGGGAGGGCTGGACGAGCAGTACTTC. As protein: CASSLAGGLDEQYF.

The rearrangement uses TRBV11-3 and TRBJ2-1, with TRBD2 matching over 7 bases. The CDR3 runs 17 residues. V shed 0 bases, J shed 2 bases, and the junction held 7 bases outside the gene matches. CDR1 is SGHNT and CDR2 is YENEEA in the germline V gene. Here the CDR3 reads CASSLDHGAGTYNEQFF. The CDR3 DNA reads TGTGCCAGCAGCTTAGATCACGGAGCGGGAACCTACAATGAGCAGTTCTTC.

This chain links TRBV29-1 with TRBJ2-1, with 7 bases lining up with TRBD1. J was trimmed by 12 bases and V by 6 bases; bases with no gene match: 14. The CDR3 totals 13 residues. CDR1 SQVTM and CDR2 ANQGSEA come from the germline V gene. The CDR3 protein is CSVPGQSTMTQFF. The CDR3 nucleotides are TGCAGCGTCCCGGGACAGTCTACAATGACGCAGTTCTTC.

The chain carries TRBV27 and TRBJ2-7; weak D call: TRBD2 (6 bases). Germline V gives CDR1 MNHEY, CDR2 SMNVEV (reference sequence). The V end was cut by 5 bases, the J end by 2 bases, with 22 bases between. The CDR3 has 17 residues. CDR3 loop: CASSQGTLSGTAYEQYF. CDR3 coding DNA: TGTGCCAGCAGTCAAGGGACCCTATCCGGGACTGCCTACGAGCAGTACTTC.

This clone was found once. The CDR3 protein is CALGTSGSNEQFF. CDR3 DNA: TGTGCCCTAGGGACTAGCGGGAGCAATGAGCAGTTCTTC. The chain links TRBV2 to TRBJ2-1; TRBD2 matches at 14 bases. This CDR3 is built from 13 residues. The ends lost 11 bases at V and 6 bases at J; junction bases unmatched: 3. CDR1 and CDR2 from the germline V gene are SNHLY and FYNNEI.